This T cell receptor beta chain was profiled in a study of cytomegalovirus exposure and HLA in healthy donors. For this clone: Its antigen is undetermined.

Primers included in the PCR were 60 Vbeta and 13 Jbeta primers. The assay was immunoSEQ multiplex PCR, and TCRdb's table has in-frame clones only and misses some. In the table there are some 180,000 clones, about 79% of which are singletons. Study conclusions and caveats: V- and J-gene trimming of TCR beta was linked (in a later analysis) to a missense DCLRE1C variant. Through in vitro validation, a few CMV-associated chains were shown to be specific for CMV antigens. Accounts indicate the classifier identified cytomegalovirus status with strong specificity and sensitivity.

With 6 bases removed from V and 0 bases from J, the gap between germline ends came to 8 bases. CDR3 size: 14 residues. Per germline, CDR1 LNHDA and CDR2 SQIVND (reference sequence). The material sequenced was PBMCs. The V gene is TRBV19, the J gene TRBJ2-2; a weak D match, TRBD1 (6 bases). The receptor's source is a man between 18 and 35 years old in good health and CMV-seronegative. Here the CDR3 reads CASSWTANTGELFF. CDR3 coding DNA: TGTGCCAGTAGCTGGACAGCGAACACCGGGGAGCTGTTTTTT.